A single T cell receptor beta chain is shown here with its context. The data stem from a study of blood T cell repertoires in COVID-19. The overall study: COVID-19 samples collected from the United States, Italy and Spain covered acute and convalescent phases. PBMCs, B-cell-depleted T cells, or T cells provided the cDNA or gDNA that made up the material.

Per the authors' pipeline: Quantification of nucleated cells was approximated via reference gene primer amplification. Repertoires were generated with immunoSEQ multiplex PCR, while TCRdb's copy carries only in-frame clones and drops some. V and J calls and clone size are given by that table; D and trimming were obtained from the DNA. The table has about 140,000 clones, 81% seen once. V trimming: 2 bases; J trimming: 5 bases; junction bases outside the gene matches: 5. CDR1 is LGHNA, CDR2 YNFKEQ, per germline. This CDR3 spans 14 amino acids. This TCR was recovered from a human donor in a cohort sampled during active COVID-19. The chain has TRBV4-2 and TRBJ2-7; 8 bases line up with TRBD1. Sample: peripheral blood. This CDR3 is CASSQKQGGHEQYF. CDR3 DNA: TGTGCCAGCAGCCAAAAACAGGGGGGCCACGAGCAGTACTTC.